The clone carrying this T cell receptor (beta chain) showed up many times. Its antigen is as yet unknown. V was clipped by 4 bases and J by 5 bases, with 13 bases between them. The CDR3 runs 14 residues. Per germline, CDR1 PRHDT and CDR2 FYEKMQ (reference sequence). The sample belongs to a study of prognosis after radiotherapy for stage I lung cancer. Study background: Squamous cell carcinoma was diagnosed in six to eight patients and adenocarcinoma in 11 to 13. General study findings and limits: Divergent TRBV and TRBJ gene usage has reportedly been observed between patients with and without metastases.

Two-round multiplex PCR amplified TCR beta CDR3 from genomic DNA. First-round PCR amplification was performed with primers specific to each TRBV and TRBJ gene. TCRdb reanalysed the multiplex PCR reads using MiXCR and keeps one entry per CDR3 protein. The sample records approximately 16,000 distinct CDR3 sequences, roughly 31% being singletons. The sequence was collected from a donor at least 50 years old with non-small cell lung cancer. The starting material was PBMCs, obtained before or after stereotactic body radiation therapy (not recorded which). J is TRBJ2-3 and V is TRBV13; tentatively, D is TRBD2 (5 bases). In DNA form, the CDR3 reads TGTGCCAGCAGCTCCCCCACGGGGATAGATACGCAGTATTTT. This gives the protein CASSSPTGIDTQYF.